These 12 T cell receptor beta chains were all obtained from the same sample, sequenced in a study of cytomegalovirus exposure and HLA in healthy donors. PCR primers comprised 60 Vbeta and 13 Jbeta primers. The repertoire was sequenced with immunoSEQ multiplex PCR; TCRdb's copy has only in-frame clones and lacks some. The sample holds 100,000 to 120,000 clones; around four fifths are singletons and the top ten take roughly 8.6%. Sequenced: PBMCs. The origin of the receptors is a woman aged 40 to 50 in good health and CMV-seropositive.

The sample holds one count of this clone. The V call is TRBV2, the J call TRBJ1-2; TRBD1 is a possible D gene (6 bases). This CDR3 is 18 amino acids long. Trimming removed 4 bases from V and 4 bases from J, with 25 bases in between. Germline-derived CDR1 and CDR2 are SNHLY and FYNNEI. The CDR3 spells CASSGSRPGTQSSYGYTF. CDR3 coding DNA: TGTGCCAGCAGTGGGTCCCGACCGGGGACACAGTCATCCTATGGCTACACCTTC.

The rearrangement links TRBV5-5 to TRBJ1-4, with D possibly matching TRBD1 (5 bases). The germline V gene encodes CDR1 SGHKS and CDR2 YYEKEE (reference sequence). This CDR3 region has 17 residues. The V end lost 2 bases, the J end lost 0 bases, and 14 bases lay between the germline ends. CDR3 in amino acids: CASSFNKGTTTNEKLFF. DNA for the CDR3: TGTGCCAGCAGCTTTAACAAGGGGACTACAACTAATGAAAAACTGTTTTTT.

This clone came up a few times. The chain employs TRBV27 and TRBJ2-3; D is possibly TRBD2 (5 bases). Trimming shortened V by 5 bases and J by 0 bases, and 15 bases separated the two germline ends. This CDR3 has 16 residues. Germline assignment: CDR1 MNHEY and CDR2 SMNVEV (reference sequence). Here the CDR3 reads CASSPSRVESTDTQYF. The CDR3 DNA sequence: TGTGCCAGCAGTCCCTCGAGGGTTGAGAGCACAGATACGCAGTATTTT.

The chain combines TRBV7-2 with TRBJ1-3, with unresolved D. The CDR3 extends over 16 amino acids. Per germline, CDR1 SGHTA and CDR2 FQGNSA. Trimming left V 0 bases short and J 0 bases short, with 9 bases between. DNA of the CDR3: TGTGCCAGCAGCTTAGCTCATACGGTCTCTGGAAACACCATATATTTT. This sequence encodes CASSLAHTVSGNTIYF.

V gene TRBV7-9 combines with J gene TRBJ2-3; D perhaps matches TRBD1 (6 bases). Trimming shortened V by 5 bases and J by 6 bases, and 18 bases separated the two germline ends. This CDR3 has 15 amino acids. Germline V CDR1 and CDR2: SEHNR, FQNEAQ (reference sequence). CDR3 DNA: TGTGCCAGCAGCCCAAAGTTAAGGCAGGGGGATACGCAGTATTTT. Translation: CASSPKLRQGDTQYF.

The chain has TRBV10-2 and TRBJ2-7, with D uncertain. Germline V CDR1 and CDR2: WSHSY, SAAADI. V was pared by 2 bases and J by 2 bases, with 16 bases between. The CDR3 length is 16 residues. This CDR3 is CASSEIVARMTYEQYF. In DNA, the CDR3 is TGCGCCAGCAGTGAGATTGTTGCCAGAATGACCTACGAGCAGTACTTC.

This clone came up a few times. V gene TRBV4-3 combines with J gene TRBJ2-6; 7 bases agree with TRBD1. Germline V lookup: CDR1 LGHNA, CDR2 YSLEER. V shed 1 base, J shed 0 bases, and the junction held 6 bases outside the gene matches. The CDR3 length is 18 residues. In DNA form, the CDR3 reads TGCGCCAGCAGCCAAGGTGTGGACAGGAGCTCTGGGGCCAACGTCCTGACTTTC. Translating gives CASSQGVDRSSGANVLTF.

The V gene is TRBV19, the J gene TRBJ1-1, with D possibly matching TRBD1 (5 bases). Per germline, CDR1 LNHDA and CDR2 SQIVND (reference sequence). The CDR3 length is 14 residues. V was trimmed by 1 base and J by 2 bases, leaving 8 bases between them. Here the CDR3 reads CASSIGGSNTEAFF. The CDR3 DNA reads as TGTGCCAGTAGTATAGGGGGCAGCAACACTGAAGCTTTCTTT.

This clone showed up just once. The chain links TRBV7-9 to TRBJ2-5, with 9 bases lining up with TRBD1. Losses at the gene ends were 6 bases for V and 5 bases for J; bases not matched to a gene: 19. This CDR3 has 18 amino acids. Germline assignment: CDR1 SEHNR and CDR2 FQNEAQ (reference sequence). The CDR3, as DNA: TGTGCCAGCAGTTACCCGACACAGGGGGCGCGGAATAGGGAGACCCAGTACTTC. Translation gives CASSYPTQGARNRETQYF.

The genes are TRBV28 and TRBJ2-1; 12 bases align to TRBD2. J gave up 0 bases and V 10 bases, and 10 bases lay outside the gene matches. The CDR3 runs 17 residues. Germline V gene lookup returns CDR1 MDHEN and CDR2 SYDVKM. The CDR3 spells CATATSGSPSSYNEQFF. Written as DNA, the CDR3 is TGTGCCACGGCGACTAGCGGGAGTCCTAGCTCCTACAATGAGCAGTTCTTC.

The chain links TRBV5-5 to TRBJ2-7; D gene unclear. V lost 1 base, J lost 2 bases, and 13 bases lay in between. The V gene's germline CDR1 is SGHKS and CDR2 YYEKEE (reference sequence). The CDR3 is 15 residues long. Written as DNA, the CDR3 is TGTGCCAGCAGCTTGAAGAGTCAAACCGCCTACGAGCAGTACTTC. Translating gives CASSLKSQTAYEQYF.

This chain's CDR3 is CASSLGQGLNIQYF. DNA for the CDR3: TGTGCCAGCAGTTTAGGACAGGGTTTAAACATTCAGTACTTC. The chain employs TRBV28 and TRBJ2-4, with 8 bases fitting TRBD1. In germline, CDR1 is MDHEN, CDR2 SYDVKM. Trimming removed 2 bases from V and 6 bases from J; junction bases left unmatched: 3. The CDR3 runs to 14 residues.